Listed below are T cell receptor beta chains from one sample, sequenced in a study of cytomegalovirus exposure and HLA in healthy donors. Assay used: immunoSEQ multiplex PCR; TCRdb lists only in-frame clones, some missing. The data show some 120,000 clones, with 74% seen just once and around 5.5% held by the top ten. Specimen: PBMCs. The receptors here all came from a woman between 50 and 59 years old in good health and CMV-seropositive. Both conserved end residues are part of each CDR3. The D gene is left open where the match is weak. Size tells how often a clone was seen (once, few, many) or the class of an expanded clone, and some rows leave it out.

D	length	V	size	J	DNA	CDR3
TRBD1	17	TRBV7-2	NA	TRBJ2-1	TGTGCCAGCAGCCCTAGACAGGGAGTCTTGGTTACCGATGAGCAGTTCTTC	CASSPRQGVLVTDEQFF
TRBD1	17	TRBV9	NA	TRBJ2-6	TGTGCCAGCAGCGGCCGACAGGGGGCGTATGGGGCCAACGTCCTGACTTTC	CASSGRQGAYGANVLTF
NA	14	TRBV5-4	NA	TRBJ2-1	TGTGCCAGCAGCTCTGCGATCTCCTACAATGAGCAGTTCTTC	CASSSAISYNEQFF
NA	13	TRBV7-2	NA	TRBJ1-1	TGTGCCAGCAGCTTCGCCACAGCCCTTGAAGCTTTCTTT	CASSFATALEAFF
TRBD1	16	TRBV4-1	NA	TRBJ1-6	TGCGCCAGCAGCCAACTGGAGGGACAGTTAAATTCACCCCTCCACTTT	CASSQLEGQLNSPLHF
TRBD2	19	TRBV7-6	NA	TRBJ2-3	TGTGCCAGCAGCCCGGGGAGCGATAAGACTAGCGGGGGGGCAGATACGCAGTATTTT	CASSPGSDKTSGGADTQYF
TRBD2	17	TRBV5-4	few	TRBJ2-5	TGTGCCAGCAGCTTGGTCCGGACTAGCGGGGAGGGAGAGACCCAGTACTTC	CASSLVRTSGEGETQYF
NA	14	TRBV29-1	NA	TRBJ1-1	TGCAGCGTTGTCGGGGAGGAAGAGAACACTGAAGCTTTCTTT	CSVVGEEENTEAFF
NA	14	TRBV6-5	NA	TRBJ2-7	TGTGCCAGCAGTTATGCGACAGGACTCTACGAGCAGTACTTC	CASSYATGLYEQYF
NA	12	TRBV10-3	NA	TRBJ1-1	TGTGCCATCAGTGAGTCACTCACTGAAGCTTTCTTT	CAISESLTEAFF
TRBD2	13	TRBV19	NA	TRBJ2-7	TGTGCCAGTAGTCGGGGGGGGTCCTACGAGCAGTACTTC	CASSRGGSYEQYF
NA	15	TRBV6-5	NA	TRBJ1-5	TGTGCCAGCAGGGGGGGCGGGGGGTCCAATCAGCCCCAGCATTTT	CASRGGGGSNQPQHF
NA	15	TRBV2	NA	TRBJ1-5	TGTGCCAGCAGTGCTGAGCCGGACAGAAATCAGCCCCAGCATTTT	CASSAEPDRNQPQHF
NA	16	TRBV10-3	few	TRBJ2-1	TGTGCCATCAGTGAGTCGATGGCGGGGTCTTACAATGAGCAGTTCTTC	CAISESMAGSYNEQFF
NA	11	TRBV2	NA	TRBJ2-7	TGTGCCAGCAGTGGACTATGGGATCAGTACTTC	CASSGLWDQYF
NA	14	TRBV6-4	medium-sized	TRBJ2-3	TGTGCCAGCAGTGACGGGACTAGCACAGATACGCAGTATTTT	CASSDGTSTDTQYF
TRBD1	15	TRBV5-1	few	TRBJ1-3	TGCGCCAGCAAAAGACAGGGGGCCGCGGAAGGGGCCATATATTTT	CASKRQGAAEGAIYF
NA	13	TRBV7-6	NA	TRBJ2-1	TGTGCCAGCAGCTTAGTACTAGTGGGTGAGCAGTTCTTC	CASSLVLVGEQFF
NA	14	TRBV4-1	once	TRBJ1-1	TGCGCCAGCAGCCAAGCCGCGGAGCCGGTGGGAGCTTTCTTT	CASSQAAEPVGAFF
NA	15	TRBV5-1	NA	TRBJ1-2	TGCGCCAGCAGCTCCCGCCGGGGGGGGGCGGGTGGCTACACCTTC	CASSSRRGGAGGYTF
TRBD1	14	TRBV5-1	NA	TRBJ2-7	TGCGCCAGCAGCTTAAGACAGGGGCCTAGCGAGCAGTACTTC	CASSLRQGPSEQYF